This T cell receptor (beta chain) was sequenced for a study of blood T cell repertoires in COVID-19 (TCRdb year 2020). Looking at the study overall: Samples from collaborators originated in the United States, Italy and Spain and spanned both the acute and convalescent phases of COVID-19. The material from the prospective study consisted of cDNA or gDNA derived from T cells, B-cell-depleted T cells, or PBMCs. Subjects who had been exposed to COVID-19, were actively infected with it, or had recovered from it provided the deeply sampled blood TCRbeta repertoires that made up the dataset. The repertoires were released in a freely available public database intended as a resource for research on the immune response to SARS-CoV-2. Samples came from the ongoing ImmuneRACE study (first 160 participants) plus 1,254 subjects from 6 global collaborators. The sample metadata nearly always contained a de-identified subject ID, COVID-19 status, age in years and sex. Where available, HLA class I and class II types were taken from metadata supplied by the sample provider and were not determined by assay-based typing. Overall study outcomes, separate from this receptor: How much clinical and demographic metadata was included differed by source and by participant, and the metadata was provided uncurated.

With regard to this clone: It lacks a known antigen. No base-level quality is on record; no much larger clone is a single base apart.

The collaborating institutions used their own protocols to collect whole blood in K2EDTA tubes. For TCRbeta analysis, collaborators shipped samples as frozen whole blood, isolated PBMCs, or DNA extracted from either of those sample types. From the cysteine through the phenylalanine, the CDR3 covers 17 amino acids. Of all the DNA, just the CDR3 is kept, 51 bases in frame from base 1. CDR1 and CDR2 are read off the germline V gene as SGHDT and YYEEEE. V trim: 0 bases; J trim: 4 bases; unmatched bases: 6. TCRbeta CDR3 regions were amplified from genomic DNA by means of the immunoSEQ Assay, a bias-controlled multiplex PCR. For the original study's pipeline: Nucleated cell counts per sample were estimated from amplification of reference gene primers within the assay. To quantify the absolute abundance of each unique TCRbeta CDR3 rearrangement, sequence reads were collapsed and filtered. For each sample, productive Simpson clonality was calculated as the square root of Simpson's diversity index across productive rearrangements. TCRdb took this table from immuneACCESS and kept in-frame rearrangements with V and J called. Such tables lack part of the clones; where checked against another copy, unresolved V genes explain under half of the gap, and the rest is unexplained. That table is the source of V, J and clone size, and D and trimming were worked out from the DNA. This sample has roughly 150,000 clones in its table, and 75% to 85% of those were observed once. 7.2% of the sample is taken by the ten largest.

The chain is assembled from TRBV5-6 and TRBJ1-6, with 8 bases aligning to TRBD1. The TCR sequence derives from a woman in her forties or fifties in a cohort sampled during active or convalescent COVID-19. The sequencing input was peripheral blood. The nucleotide sequence is given as TGTGCCAGCAGCTTGGAATTTGGACAGGGTTATAATTCACCCCTCCACTTT. Translation gives CASSLEFGQGYNSPLHF.